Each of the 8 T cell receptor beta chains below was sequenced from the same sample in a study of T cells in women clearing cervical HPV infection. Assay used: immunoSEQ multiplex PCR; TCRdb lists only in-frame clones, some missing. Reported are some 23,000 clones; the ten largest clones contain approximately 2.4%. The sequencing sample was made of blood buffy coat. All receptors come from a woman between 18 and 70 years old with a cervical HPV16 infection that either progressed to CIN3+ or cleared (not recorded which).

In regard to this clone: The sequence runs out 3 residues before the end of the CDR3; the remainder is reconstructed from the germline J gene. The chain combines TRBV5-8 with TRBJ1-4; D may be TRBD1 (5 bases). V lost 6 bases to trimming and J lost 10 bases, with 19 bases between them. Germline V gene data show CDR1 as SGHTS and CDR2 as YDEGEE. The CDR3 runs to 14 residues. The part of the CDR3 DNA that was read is TGTGCCAGCATCCGACGGGGGTCCTCAGGAAAA. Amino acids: CASIRRGSSGK. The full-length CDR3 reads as CASIRRGSSGKLFF.

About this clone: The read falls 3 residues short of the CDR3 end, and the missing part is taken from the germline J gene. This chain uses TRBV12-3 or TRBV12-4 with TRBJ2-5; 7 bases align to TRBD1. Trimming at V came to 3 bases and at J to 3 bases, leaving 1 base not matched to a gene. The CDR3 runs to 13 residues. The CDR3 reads CASSFGTEETQYF. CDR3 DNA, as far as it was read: TGTGCCAGCAGTTTCGGGACAGAAGAGACC.

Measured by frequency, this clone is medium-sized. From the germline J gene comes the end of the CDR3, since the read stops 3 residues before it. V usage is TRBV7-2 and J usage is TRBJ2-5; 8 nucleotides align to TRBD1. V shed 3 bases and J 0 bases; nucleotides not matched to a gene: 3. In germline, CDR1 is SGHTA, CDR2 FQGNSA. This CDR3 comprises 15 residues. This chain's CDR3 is CASSLGGQDQETQYF. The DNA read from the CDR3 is TGTGCCAGCAGCTTGGGGGGACAGGACCAAGAGACC.

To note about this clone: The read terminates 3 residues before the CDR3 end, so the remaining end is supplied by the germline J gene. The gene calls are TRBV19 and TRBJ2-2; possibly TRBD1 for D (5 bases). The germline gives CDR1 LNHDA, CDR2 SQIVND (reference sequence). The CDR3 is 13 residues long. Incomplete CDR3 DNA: TGTGCCAGTAGTGGGGCAGAAAATGAAAAG. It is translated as CASSGAENEK. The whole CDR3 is CASSGAENEKLFF.

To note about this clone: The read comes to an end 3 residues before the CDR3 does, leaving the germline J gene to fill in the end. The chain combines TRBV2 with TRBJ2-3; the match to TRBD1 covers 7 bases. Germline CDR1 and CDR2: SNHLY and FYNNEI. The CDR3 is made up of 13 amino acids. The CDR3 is CASSPDRDQPQYF. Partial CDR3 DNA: TGTGCCAGCAGCCCCGACAGGGATCAGCCG.

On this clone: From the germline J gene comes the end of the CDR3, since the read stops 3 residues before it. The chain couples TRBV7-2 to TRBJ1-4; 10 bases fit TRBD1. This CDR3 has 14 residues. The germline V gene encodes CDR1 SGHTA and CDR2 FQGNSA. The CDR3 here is CASSGQGGNSPLFF. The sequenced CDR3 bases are TGTGCCAGCAGCGGACAGGGGGGGAATTCACCA.

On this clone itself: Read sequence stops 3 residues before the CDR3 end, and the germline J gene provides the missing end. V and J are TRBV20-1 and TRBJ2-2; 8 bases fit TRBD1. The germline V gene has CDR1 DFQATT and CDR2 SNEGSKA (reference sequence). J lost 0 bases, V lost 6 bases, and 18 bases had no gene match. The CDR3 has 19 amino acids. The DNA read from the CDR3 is TGCAGTGCAACAGGGGGTCTGGGGGCGCGGGTTCCGAACACCGGGGAG. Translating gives CSATGGLGARVPNTGE. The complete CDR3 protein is CSATGGLGARVPNTGELFF.

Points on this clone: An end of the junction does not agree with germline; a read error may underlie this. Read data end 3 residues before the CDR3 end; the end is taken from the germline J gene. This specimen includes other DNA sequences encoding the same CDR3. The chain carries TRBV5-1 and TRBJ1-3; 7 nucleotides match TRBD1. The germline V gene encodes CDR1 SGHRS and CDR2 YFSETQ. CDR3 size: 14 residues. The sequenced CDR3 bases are TGCGCCAGCAAATCCACCGGGACAGAAAACACA. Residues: CASKSTGTENT. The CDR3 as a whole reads CASKSTGTENTIYF.